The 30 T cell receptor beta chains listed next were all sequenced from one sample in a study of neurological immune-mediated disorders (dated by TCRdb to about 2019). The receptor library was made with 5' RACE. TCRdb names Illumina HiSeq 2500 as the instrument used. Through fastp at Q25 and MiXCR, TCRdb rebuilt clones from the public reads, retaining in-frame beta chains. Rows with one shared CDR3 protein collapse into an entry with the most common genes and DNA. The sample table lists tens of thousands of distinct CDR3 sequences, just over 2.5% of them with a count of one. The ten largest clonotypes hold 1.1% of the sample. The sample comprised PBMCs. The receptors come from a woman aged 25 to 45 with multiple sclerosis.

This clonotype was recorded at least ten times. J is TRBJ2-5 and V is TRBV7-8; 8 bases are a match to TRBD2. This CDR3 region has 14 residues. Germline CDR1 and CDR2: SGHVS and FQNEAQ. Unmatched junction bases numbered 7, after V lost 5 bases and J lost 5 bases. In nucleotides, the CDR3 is TGTGCCAGCAGCATAATAGCGGGATGGGAGACCCAGTACTTC. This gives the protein CASSIIAGWETQYF.

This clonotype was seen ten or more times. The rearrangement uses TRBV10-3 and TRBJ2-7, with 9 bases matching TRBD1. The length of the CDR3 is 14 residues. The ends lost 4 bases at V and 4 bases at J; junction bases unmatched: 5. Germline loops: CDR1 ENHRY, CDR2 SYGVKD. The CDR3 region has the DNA TGTGCCATCAGTGCCGTGGACAGGGGATACGAGCAGTACTTC. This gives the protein CAISAVDRGYEQYF.

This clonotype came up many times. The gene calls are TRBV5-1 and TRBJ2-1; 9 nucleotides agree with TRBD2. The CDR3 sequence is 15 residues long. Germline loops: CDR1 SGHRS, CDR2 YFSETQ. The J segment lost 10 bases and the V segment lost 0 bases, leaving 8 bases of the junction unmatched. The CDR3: CASSLGLAVSGEQFF. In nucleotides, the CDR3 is TGCGCCAGCAGCTTGGGACTAGCGGTCTCGGGGGAGCAGTTCTTC.

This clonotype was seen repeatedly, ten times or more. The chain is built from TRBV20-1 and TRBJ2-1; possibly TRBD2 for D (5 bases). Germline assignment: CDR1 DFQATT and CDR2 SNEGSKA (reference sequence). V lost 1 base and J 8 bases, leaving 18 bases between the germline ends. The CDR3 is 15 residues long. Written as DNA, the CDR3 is TGCAGTGCTAGAGTGGGGAGCTTTACCTCCTATGAGCAGTTCTTC. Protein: CSARVGSFTSYEQFF.

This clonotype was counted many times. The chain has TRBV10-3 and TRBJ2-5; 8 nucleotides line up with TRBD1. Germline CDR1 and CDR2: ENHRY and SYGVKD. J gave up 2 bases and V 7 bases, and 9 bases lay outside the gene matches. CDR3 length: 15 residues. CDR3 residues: CAIITGTGLQETQYF. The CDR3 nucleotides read TGTGCCATCATTACCGGGACAGGACTTCAAGAGACCCAGTACTTC.

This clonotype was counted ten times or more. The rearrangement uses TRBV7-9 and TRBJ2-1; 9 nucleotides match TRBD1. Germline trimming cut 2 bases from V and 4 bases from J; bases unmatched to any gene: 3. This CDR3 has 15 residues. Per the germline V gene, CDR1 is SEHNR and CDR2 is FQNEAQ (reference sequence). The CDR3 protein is CASSLTGGLYNEQFF. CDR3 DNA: TGTGCCAGCAGCTTAACAGGGGGCCTATACAATGAGCAGTTCTTC.

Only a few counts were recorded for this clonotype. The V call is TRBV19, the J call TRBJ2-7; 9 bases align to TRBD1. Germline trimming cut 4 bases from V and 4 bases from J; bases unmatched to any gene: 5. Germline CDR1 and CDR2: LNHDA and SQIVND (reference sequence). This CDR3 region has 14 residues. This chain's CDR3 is CASSKRDRAYEQYF. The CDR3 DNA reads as TGTGCCAGTAGTAAGCGGGACAGGGCGTACGAGCAGTACTTC.

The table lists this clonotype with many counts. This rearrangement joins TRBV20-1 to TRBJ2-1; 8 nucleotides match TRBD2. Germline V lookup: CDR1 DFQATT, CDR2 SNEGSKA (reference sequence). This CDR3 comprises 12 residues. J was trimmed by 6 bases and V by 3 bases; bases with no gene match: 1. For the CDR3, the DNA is TGCAGTGCTAGCGGGAGGGGCAATGAGCAGTTCTTC. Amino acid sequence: CSASGRGNEQFF.

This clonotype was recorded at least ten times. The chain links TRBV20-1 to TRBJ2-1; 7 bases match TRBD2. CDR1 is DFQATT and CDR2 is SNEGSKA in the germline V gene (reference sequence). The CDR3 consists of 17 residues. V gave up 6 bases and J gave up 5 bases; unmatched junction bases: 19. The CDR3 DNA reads TGCAGTGCAGACTCCTCCCGCGGGAGTGTGGCCAACAATGAGCAGTTCTTC. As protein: CSADSSRGSVANNEQFF.

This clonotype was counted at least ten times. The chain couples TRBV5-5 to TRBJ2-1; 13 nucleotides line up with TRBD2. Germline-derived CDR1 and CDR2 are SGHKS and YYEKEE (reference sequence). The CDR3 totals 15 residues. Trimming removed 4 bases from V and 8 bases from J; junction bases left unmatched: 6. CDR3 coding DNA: TGTGCCAGCAGCCACGGACTAGCGGGAGTGGATGAGCAGTTCTTC. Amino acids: CASSHGLAGVDEQFF.

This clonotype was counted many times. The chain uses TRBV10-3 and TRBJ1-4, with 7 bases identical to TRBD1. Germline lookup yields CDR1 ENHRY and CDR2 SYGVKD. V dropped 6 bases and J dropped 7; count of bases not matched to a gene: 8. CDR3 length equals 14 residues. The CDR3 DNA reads TGTGCCATCAGCTACCGGGACAGATCTGAAAAACTGTTTTTT. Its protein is CAISYRDRSEKLFF.

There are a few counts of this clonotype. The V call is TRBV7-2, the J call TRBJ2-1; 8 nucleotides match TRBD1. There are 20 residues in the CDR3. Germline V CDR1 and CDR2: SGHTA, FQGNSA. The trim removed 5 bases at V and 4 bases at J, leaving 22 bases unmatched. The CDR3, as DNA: TGTGCCAGCAGCCGCCTCGGACAGGGTATCAGGAGCCGGGATTACAATGAGCAGTTCTTC. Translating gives CASSRLGQGIRSRDYNEQFF.

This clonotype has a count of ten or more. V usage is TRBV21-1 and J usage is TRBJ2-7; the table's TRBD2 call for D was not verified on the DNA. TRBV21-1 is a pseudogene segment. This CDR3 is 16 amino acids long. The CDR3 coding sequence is TGTGCCAGCAGCAAAGATGGTAGCGGGAGGCTCTACGAGCAGTACTTC. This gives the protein CASSKDGSGRLYEQYF.

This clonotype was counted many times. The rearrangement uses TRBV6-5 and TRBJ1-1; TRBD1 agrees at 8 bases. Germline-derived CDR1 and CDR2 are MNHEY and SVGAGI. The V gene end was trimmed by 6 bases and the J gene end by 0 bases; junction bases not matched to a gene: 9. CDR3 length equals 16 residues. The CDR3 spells CASSLWTGQMNTEAFF. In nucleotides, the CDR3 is TGTGCCAGCAGCTTATGGACAGGGCAGATGAACACTGAAGCTTTCTTT.

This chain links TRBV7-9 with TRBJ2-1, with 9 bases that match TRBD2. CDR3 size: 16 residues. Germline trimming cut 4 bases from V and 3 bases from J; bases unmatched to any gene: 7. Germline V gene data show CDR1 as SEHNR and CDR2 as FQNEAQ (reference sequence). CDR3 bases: TGTGCCAGCAGCTCACCGGGACTAGCTTACTACAATGAGCAGTTCTTC. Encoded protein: CASSSPGLAYYNEQFF.

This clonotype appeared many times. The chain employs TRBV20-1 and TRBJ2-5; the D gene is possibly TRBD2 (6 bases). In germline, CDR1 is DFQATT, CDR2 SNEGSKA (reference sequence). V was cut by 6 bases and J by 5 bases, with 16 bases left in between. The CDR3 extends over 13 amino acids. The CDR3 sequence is CSAGDSRSETQYF. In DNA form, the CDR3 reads TGCAGTGCAGGGGACTCCCGCTCGGAGACCCAGTACTTC.

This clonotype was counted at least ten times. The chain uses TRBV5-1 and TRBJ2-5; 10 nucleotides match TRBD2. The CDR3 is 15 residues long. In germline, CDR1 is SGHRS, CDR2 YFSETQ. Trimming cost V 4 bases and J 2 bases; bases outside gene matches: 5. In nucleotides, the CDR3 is TGCGCCAGCAGCCAGGTGACTAGCGGGCAAGAGACCCAGTACTTC. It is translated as CASSQVTSGQETQYF.

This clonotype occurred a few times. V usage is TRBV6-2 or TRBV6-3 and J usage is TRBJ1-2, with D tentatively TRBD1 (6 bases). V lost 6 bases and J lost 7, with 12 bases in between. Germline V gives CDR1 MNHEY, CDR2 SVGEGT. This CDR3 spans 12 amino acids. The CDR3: CASRRPGAGYTF. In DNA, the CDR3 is TGTGCCAGCAGGCGCCCAGGGGCTGGCTACACCTTC.

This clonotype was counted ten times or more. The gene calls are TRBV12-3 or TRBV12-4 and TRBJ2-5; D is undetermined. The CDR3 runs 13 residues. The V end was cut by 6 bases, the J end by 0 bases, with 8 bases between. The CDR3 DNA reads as TGTGCCAGCAGCTCCCCGTACCAAGAGACCCAGTACTTC. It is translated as CASSSPYQETQYF.

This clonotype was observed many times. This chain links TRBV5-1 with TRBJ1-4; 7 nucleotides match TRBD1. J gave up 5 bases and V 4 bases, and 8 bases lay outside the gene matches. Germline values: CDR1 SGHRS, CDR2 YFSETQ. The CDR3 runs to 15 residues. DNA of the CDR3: TGCGCCAGCAGCCTGCTGACAGGGCCGAATGAAAAACTGTTTTTT. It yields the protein CASSLLTGPNEKLFF.

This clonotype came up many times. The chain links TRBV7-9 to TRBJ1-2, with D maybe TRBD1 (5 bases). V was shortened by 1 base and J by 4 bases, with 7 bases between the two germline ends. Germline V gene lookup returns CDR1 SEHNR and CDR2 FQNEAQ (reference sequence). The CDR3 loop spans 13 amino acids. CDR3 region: CASSLGQFYGYTF. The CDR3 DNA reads TGTGCCAGCAGCTTAGGACAGTTCTATGGCTACACCTTC.

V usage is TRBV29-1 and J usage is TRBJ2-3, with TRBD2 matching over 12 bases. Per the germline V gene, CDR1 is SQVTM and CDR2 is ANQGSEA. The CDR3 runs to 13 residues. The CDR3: CSLTSGRTDTQYF. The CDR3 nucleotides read TGCAGTTTGACTAGCGGGAGAACAGATACGCAGTATTTT.

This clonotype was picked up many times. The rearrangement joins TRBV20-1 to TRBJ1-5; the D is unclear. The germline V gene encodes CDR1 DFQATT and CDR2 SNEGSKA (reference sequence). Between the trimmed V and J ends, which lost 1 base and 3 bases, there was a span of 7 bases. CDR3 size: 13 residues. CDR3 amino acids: CSARVQDNQPQHF. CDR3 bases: TGCAGTGCTAGAGTTCAGGACAATCAGCCCCAGCATTTT.

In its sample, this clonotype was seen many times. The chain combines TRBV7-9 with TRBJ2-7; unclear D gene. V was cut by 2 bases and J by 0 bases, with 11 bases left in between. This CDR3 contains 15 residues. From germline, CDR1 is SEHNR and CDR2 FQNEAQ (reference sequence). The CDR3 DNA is TGTGCCAGCAGCTTATCTCAGTATAACTCCTACGAGCAGTACTTC. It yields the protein CASSLSQYNSYEQYF.

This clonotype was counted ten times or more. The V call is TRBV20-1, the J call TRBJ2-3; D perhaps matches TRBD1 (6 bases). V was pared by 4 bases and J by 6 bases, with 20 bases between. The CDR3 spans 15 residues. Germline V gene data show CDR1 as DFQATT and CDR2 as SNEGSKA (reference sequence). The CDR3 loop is CSAIKQGTTTDTQYF. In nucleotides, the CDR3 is TGCAGTGCTATAAAACAGGGTACGACGACTGATACGCAGTATTTT.

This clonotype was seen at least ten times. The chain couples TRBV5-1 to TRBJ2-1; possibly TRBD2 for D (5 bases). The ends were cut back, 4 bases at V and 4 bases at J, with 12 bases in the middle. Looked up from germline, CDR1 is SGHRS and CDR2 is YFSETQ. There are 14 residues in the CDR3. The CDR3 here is CASSLGGEYNEQFF. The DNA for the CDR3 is TGCGCCAGCAGCCTTGGTGGGGAGTACAATGAGCAGTTCTTC.

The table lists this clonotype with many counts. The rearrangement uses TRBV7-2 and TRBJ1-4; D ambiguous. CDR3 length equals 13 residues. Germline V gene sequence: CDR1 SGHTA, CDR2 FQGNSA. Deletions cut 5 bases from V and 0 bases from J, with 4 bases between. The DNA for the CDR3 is TGTGCCAGCAGCAGTACAACTAATGAAAAACTGTTTTTT. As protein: CASSSTTNEKLFF.

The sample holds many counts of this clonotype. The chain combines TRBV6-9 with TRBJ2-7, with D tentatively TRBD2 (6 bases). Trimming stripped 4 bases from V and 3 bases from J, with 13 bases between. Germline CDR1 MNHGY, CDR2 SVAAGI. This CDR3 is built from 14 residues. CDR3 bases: TGTGCCAGCAGTTTATACTCTAGCGACTACGAGCAGTACTTC. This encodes CASSLYSSDYEQYF.

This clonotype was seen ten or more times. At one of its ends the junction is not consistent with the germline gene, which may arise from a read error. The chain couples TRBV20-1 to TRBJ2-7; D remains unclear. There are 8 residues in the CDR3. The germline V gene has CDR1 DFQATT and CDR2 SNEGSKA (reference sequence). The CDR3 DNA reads TGCAGTGCTAGAGGGGAAAACTTC. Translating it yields CSARGENF.

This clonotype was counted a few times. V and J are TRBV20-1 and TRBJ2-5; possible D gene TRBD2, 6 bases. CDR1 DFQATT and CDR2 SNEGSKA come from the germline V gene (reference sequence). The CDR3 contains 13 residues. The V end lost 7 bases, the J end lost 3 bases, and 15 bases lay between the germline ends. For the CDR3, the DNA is TGCAGTGAAAGGAGCGGAGGGAAAGAGACCCAGTACTTC. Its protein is CSERSGGKETQYF.